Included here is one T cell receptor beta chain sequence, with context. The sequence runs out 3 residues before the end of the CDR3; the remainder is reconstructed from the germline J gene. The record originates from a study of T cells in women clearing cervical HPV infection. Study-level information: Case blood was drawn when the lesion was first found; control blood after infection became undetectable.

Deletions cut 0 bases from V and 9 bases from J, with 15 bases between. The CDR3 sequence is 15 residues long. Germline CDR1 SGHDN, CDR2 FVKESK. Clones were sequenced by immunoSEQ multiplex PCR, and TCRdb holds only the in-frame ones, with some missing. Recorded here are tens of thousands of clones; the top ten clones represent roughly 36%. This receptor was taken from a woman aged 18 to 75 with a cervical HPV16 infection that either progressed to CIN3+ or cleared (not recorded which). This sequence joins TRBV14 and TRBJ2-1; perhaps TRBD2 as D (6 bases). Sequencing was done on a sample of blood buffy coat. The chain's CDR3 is CASSQDASVLGEQFF. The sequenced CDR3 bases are TGTGCCAGCAGCCAAGATGCTAGCGTCTTGGGTGAG.